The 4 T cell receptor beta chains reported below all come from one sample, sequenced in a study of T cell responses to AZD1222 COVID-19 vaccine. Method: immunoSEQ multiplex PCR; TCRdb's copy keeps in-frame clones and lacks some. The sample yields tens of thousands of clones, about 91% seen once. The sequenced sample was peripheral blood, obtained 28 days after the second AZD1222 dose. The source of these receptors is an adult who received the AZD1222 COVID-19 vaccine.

Here the CDR3 DNA reads TGTGCCAGCAGCTTAGACGGATTGATTGGAGAGACCCAGTACTTC. This sequence encodes CASSLDGLIGETQYF. This chain connects TRBV11-2 to TRBJ2-5; no firm D call. V was shortened by 0 bases and J by 4 bases, with 12 bases between the two germline ends. This CDR3 comprises 15 residues. Germline V lookup: CDR1 SGHAT, CDR2 FQNNGV.

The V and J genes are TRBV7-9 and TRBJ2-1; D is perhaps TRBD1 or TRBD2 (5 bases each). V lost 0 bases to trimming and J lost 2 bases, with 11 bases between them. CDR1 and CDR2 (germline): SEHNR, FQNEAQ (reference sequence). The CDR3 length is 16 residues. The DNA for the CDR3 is TGTGCCAGCAGCTTAGCGGGGGTTAGCGCCTACAATGAGCAGTTCTTC. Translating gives CASSLAGVSAYNEQFF.

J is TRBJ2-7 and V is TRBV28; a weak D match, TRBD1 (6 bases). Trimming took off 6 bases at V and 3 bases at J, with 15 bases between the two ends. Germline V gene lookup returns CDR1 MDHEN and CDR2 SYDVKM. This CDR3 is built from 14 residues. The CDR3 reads CASRLQGGSYEQYF. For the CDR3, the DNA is TGTGCCAGCAGATTACAGGGTGGGAGCTACGAGCAGTACTTC.

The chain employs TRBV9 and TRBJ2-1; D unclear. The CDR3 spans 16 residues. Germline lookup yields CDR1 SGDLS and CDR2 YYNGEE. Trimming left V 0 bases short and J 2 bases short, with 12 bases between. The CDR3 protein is CASSVGGPNPYNEQFF. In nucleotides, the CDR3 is TGTGCCAGCAGCGTAGGTGGGCCTAATCCCTACAATGAGCAGTTCTTC.